These 21 T cell receptor beta chains originate from one sample sequenced in a study of blood T cell repertoires in COVID-19. Assay: immunoSEQ multiplex PCR; the TCRdb copy retains only in-frame clones and omits some. The sample holds some 80,000 clones, 88% seen once. The sample taken for sequencing was peripheral blood. Receptors were obtained from a human donor in a cohort sampled during active COVID-19.

The V gene is TRBV27, the J gene TRBJ1-6; the match to TRBD1 covers 10 bases. Germline V CDR1 and CDR2: MNHEY, SMNVEV (reference sequence). V lost 5 bases to trimming and J lost 4 bases; unmatched junction nucleotides: 8. The CDR3 contains 17 residues. The CDR3, as DNA: TGTGCCAGCAGTCCCCGGGGGACAGGGGTATATAATTCACCCCTCCACTTT. Amino acid sequence: CASSPRGTGVYNSPLHF.

V is TRBV7-2 and J is TRBJ2-5; 10 bases match TRBD2. From germline, CDR1 is SGHTA and CDR2 FQGNSA. V gave up 5 bases and J gave up 0 bases; unmatched junction bases: 6. The CDR3 is 16 residues long. The CDR3 here is CASSPKRGGYQETQYF. Here the CDR3 DNA reads TGTGCCAGCAGCCCCAAGCGGGGGGGGTACCAAGAGACCCAGTACTTC. Complete variable domain (other parts from reference TRBV7-2 and TRBJ2-5): GAGVSQSPSNKVTEKGKDVELRCDPISGHTALYWYRQSLGQGLEFLIYFQGNSAPDKSGLPSDRFSAERTGGSVSTLTIQRTQQEDSAVYLCASSPKRGGYQETQYFGPGTRLLVL.

The chain employs TRBV5-5 and TRBJ2-1; 12 bases align to TRBD2. Per the germline V gene, CDR1 is SGHKS and CDR2 is YYEKEE (reference sequence). The V segment lost 0 bases and the J segment 7 bases; nucleotides outside the gene matches: 11. CDR3 length equals 18 residues. CDR3: CASSLAASGRAGENEQFF. CDR3 DNA sequence: TGTGCCAGCAGCTTGGCGGCTAGCGGGAGGGCCGGGGAGAATGAGCAGTTCTTC.

The chain joins TRBV18 to TRBJ2-7; possible D gene TRBD1, 5 bases. The germline V gene has CDR1 KGHSH and CDR2 LQKENI. There are 15 residues in the CDR3. The V end lost 2 bases, the J end lost 1 base, and 12 bases lay between the germline ends. CDR3 region: CASSPVGQESYEQYF. As DNA, the CDR3 is TGTGCCAGCTCACCAGTCGGACAAGAGTCCTACGAGCAGTACTTC.

The J gene is TRBJ1-4, the V gene TRBV5-1, with D tentatively TRBD1 (5 bases). The germline V gene encodes CDR1 SGHRS and CDR2 YFSETQ. The CDR3 covers 15 residues. Trimming took 1 base from V and 3 from J, leaving 10 bases between them. The DNA for the CDR3 is TGCGCCAGCAGCTTGAAAGGGGCTTCTAATGAAAAACTGTTTTTT. Translating gives CASSLKGASNEKLFF.

This clone was picked up one time. CDR3 coding DNA: TGTGCCAGCAACTTAAGTCTGACAGGGACGGGGGCAACTAATGAAAAACTGTTTTTT. The encoded protein is CASNLSLTGTGATNEKLFF. The genes are TRBV21-1 and TRBJ1-4; TRBD1 reflects the table's D call only, with no check against the DNA. TRBV21-1 is a pseudogene locus. The CDR3 is 19 residues long.

This sequence joins TRBV6-1 and TRBJ1-6; D remains ambiguous. This CDR3 spans 14 amino acids. Deletions cut 0 bases from V and 8 bases from J, with 8 bases between. Germline CDR1 is MNHNS and CDR2 is SASEGT. The chain's CDR3 is CASSEALRDSPLHF. CDR3 sequence (DNA): TGTGCCAGCAGTGAAGCGCTTCGGGATTCACCCCTCCACTTT.

The J gene is TRBJ1-4, the V gene TRBV9; no definite D call. This CDR3 is 14 amino acids long. Trimming cost V 4 bases and J 7 bases, with 14 bases left between them. The germline V gene has CDR1 SGDLS and CDR2 YYNGEE. CDR3 amino acids: CASSQSSGSEKLFF. CDR3 coding DNA: TGTGCCAGCAGCCAGTCCTCCGGGAGTGAAAAACTGTTTTTT. The variable domain in full, with the rest retrieved from reference TRBV9 and TRBJ1-4, is DSGVTQTPKHLITATGQRVTLRCSPRSGDLSVYWYQQSLDQGLQFLIQYYNGEERAKGNILERFSAQQFPDLHSELNLSSLELGDSALYFCASSQSSGSEKLFFGSGTQLSVL.

The chain recombines TRBV20-1 with TRBJ2-3; TRBD2 matches 9 bases. The CDR3 extends over 15 amino acids. Trimming at V came to 3 bases and at J to 2 bases, leaving 6 bases not matched to a gene. The germline V gene encodes CDR1 DFQATT and CDR2 SNEGSKA (reference sequence). The CDR3, as DNA: TGCAGTGCTAGTGGGGCGGGAGGGGTCACAGATACGCAGTATTTT. Residues: CSASGAGGVTDTQYF.

The genes are TRBV7-2 and TRBJ2-4, with D possibly being TRBD2 (6 bases). The length of the CDR3 is 15 residues. Trimming left V 1 base short and J 1 base short, with 8 bases between. The V gene's germline CDR1 is SGHTA and CDR2 FQGNSA. The CDR3 is CASSLVGGAKNIQYF. CDR3 DNA: TGTGCCAGCAGCTTAGTTGGGGGGGCCAAAAACATTCAGTACTTC.

The chain couples TRBV19 to TRBJ1-1, with D maybe TRBD1 (6 bases). This CDR3 has 15 amino acids. V was cut by 5 bases and J by 1 base, with 14 bases left in between. CDR1 LNHDA and CDR2 SQIVND come from the germline V gene (reference sequence). CDR3 in DNA: TGTGCCAGTAGTTCAATTGGACAGCCGAACACTGAAGCTTTCTTT. Residues: CASSSIGQPNTEAFF.

J is TRBJ2-5 and V is TRBV5-1; D perhaps matches TRBD1 (6 bases). Trimming took off 1 base at V and 4 bases at J, with 14 bases between the two ends. The CDR3 extends over 15 amino acids. The V gene's germline CDR1 is SGHRS and CDR2 YFSETQ. Here the CDR3 reads CASSLIPGARETQYF. CDR3 nucleotides: TGCGCCAGCAGCTTGATCCCAGGGGCGCGAGAGACCCAGTACTTC.

The chain has TRBV9 and TRBJ2-1, with 7 bases lining up with TRBD2. This CDR3 spans 15 amino acids. CDR1 is SGDLS and CDR2 is YYNGEE in the germline V gene. Germline trimming cut 0 bases from V and 2 bases from J; bases unmatched to any gene: 2. CDR3 coding DNA: TGTGCCAGCAGCGTAGGGACTAGTCCCTACAATGAGCAGTTCTTC. Translation: CASSVGTSPYNEQFF.

The chain employs TRBV5-1 and TRBJ2-1, with TRBD2 matching over 7 bases. Germline loops: CDR1 SGHRS, CDR2 YFSETQ. Unmatched junction bases numbered 6, after V lost 0 bases and J lost 6 bases. The CDR3 runs 15 residues. CDR3 nucleotide sequence: TGCGCCAGCAGCTTGGTGGCGGGAGCCCCCAATGAGCAGTTCTTC. This sequence encodes CASSLVAGAPNEQFF.

This sequence joins TRBV7-6 and TRBJ2-3, with 8 positions matching TRBD2. The J segment lost 2 bases and the V segment lost 1 base, leaving 8 bases of the junction unmatched. Per the germline V gene, CDR1 is SGHVS and CDR2 is FNYEAQ. This CDR3 has 17 amino acids. This chain's CDR3 is CASSLGSGLAPTDTQYF. The CDR3, as DNA: TGTGCCAGCAGCTTAGGGAGCGGACTAGCTCCCACAGATACGCAGTATTTT.

The chain joins TRBV18 to TRBJ2-7; 10 nucleotides agree with TRBD2. V trimming: 6 bases; J trimming: 4 bases; junction bases outside the gene matches: 6. Germline V gives CDR1 KGHSH, CDR2 LQKENI. CDR3 length equals 14 residues. CDR3 protein: CASSLSGGVYEQYF. The CDR3 coding sequence is TGTGCCAGCTCTCTGAGCGGGGGGGTTTACGAGCAGTACTTC. The whole variable domain, remainder taken from reference TRBV18 and TRBJ2-7, is NAGVMQNPRHLVRRRGQEARLRCSPMKGHSHVYWYRQLPEEGLKFMVYLQKENIIDESGMPKERFSAEFPKEGPSILRIQQVVRGDSAAYFCASSLSGGVYEQYFGPGTRLTVT.

The chain links TRBV7-2 to TRBJ2-7; 10 positions agree with TRBD1. With V trimmed by 5 bases and J by 1 base, 8 bases remained unmatched. The CDR3 is 16 amino acids. CDR1 is SGHTA, CDR2 FQGNSA, per germline. The CDR3 spells CASSPGTGVISYEQYF. The CDR3 DNA reads as TGTGCCAGCAGCCCAGGGACAGGGGTGATTTCCTACGAGCAGTACTTC.

The CDR3: CASSVGLQNTEAFF. For the CDR3, the DNA is TGTGCCAGCAGCGTAGGATTACAGAACACTGAAGCTTTCTTT. The chain is built from TRBV9 and TRBJ1-1, with D hard to call. The CDR3 runs to 14 residues. The germline gives CDR1 SGDLS, CDR2 YYNGEE. The V and J ends lost 0 bases and 1 base respectively, with 7 bases between them. The complete variable domain, with remaining parts taken from reference TRBV9 and TRBJ1-1, reads DSGVTQTPKHLITATGQRVTLRCSPRSGDLSVYWYQQSLDQGLQFLIQYYNGEERAKGNILERFSAQQFPDLHSELNLSSLELGDSALYFCASSVGLQNTEAFFGQGTRLTVV.

V is TRBV28 and J is TRBJ1-2; 7 bases line up with TRBD1. In germline, CDR1 is MDHEN, CDR2 SYDVKM. The junction had 3 bases not matched to a gene; V was cut back by 4 bases and J by 4 bases. CDR3 length: 13 residues. CDR3 DNA sequence: TGTGCCAGCAGTTCCGACAGGGTCTATGGCTACACCTTC. Translated, it gives CASSSDRVYGYTF.

DNA for the CDR3: TGTGCCAGCAGGCCTAGCGGGAGAGCCAACACCGGGGAGCTGTTTTTT. Protein: CASRPSGRANTGELFF. This chain joins TRBV6-2 or TRBV6-3 and TRBJ2-2; 10 bases agree with TRBD2. The CDR3 totals 16 residues. With V trimmed by 6 bases and J by 2 bases, 6 bases remained unmatched. Germline-derived CDR1 and CDR2 are MNHEY and SVGEGT.

The chain has TRBV25-1 and TRBJ1-6; the D is unclear. Germline CDR1 reads MGHDK; CDR2 reads SYGVNS. The V end lost 3 bases, the J end lost 9 bases, and 12 bases lay between the germline ends. The CDR3 totals 14 residues. The CDR3 is CASSDYRNSSPLHF. The CDR3 DNA reads as TGTGCCAGCAGTGACTACAGAAATTCTTCACCCCTCCACTTT.